This T cell receptor beta chain was sequenced for a study of T cell responses to AZD1222 COVID-19 vaccine. Overall study results and limits: Nearly half of the spike-specific TCRs reportedly recognize variant regions that carry no mutations. At study baseline, merely five or six AZD1222 recipients were seropositive. Donors were largely white British and mainly female; clonal diversity was possibly underestimated. Repertoire sampling occurred only after the peak T cell response.

As regards this clone: Its antigen is undetermined.

Trimming left V 0 bases short and J 6 bases short, with 12 bases between. The germline CDR1 and CDR2 sequences are SGHRS and YFSETQ. The CDR3 runs to 14 residues. Only in-frame clones appear in the TCRdb table, and some are missing; sequencing was by immunoSEQ multiplex PCR. The data contain 150,000 to 200,000 clones, around 86% of them singletons. The sequences come from peripheral blood, collected on day 0 of MenACWY control vaccination. The clonotype was recovered from an adult in good health. V usage is TRBV5-1 and J usage is TRBJ1-2; D ambiguous. The CDR3 nucleotides are TGCGCCAGCAGCTTGGCTGAGGGTCAGGATGGCTACACCTTC. This translates into CASSLAEGQDGYTF.